The entry below describes one T cell receptor (beta chain). The repertoire was sequenced with immunoSEQ multiplex PCR; TCRdb's copy has only in-frame clones and lacks some. In all, the sample yields roughly 50,000 clones. The record originates from a study of T cells in women clearing cervical HPV infection. The sample taken for sequencing was blood buffy coat. The source of this sequence is a woman between 18 and 69 years old with a cervical HPV16 infection that either progressed to CIN3+ or cleared (not recorded which).

CDR3 protein: CASSLVAQTVTDTQYF. The sequenced CDR3 bases are TGCGCCAGCAGCTTGGTAGCTCAAACCGTTACAGATACG. The chain joins TRBV5-1 to TRBJ2-3, with D hard to call. The read falls 3 residues short of the CDR3 end, and the missing part is taken from the germline J gene. This CDR3 is built from 16 residues. In germline, CDR1 is SGHRS, CDR2 YFSETQ. Trimming cost V 0 bases and J 3 bases, with 14 bases left between them.